This passage covers 21 T cell receptor beta chains from one sample sequenced in a study of blood T cell repertoires in COVID-19. Clones were sequenced by immunoSEQ multiplex PCR, and TCRdb holds only the in-frame ones, with some missing. Seen here are 110,000 to 150,000 clones, roughly 79% observed once, and the top ten hold roughly 2%. Sequencing was performed on peripheral blood. These receptors all stem from a woman aged 55-70 years with acute or convalescent COVID-19.

The rearrangement links TRBV10-3 to TRBJ2-7, with 7 bases identical to TRBD2. The CDR3 consists of 13 residues. Trimming cost V 10 bases and J 2 bases; bases outside gene matches: 8. Germline V gene sequence: CDR1 ENHRY, CDR2 SYGVKD. The CDR3 DNA reads as TGTGCCACCACGGGACTAACAACCTACGAGCAGTACTTC. It codes for CATTGLTTYEQYF.

The chain links TRBV5-4 to TRBJ1-6; TRBD1 matches at 9 bases. V lost 0 bases to trimming and J lost 13 bases; unmatched junction nucleotides: 8. The germline gives CDR1 SGHNT, CDR2 YYREEE (reference sequence). The CDR3 is 15 amino acids. The CDR3 spells CASSLGGTGPSPLHF. The CDR3 coding sequence is TGTGCCAGCAGCTTGGGGGGGACAGGGCCCTCCCCCCTCCACTTT.

The V gene is TRBV6-1, the J gene TRBJ2-4, with D perhaps TRBD2 (7 bases). Germline V lookup: CDR1 MNHNS, CDR2 SASEGT. With 0 bases removed from V and 2 bases from J, the gap between germline ends came to 20 bases. This CDR3 comprises 19 residues. The CDR3 DNA is TGTGCCAGCAGTGAAGCTGAGGGGGAGGGCCGGGTAACCAAAAACATTCAGTACTTC. It specifies CASSEAEGEGRVTKNIQYF.

The chain combines TRBV4-2 with TRBJ2-3; weak D call: TRBD1 (5 bases). Trimming cost V 1 base and J 10 bases, with 9 bases left between them. Germline values: CDR1 LGHNA, CDR2 YNFKEQ. This CDR3 has 12 residues. This CDR3 reads CASSQGVTAQYF. CDR3 nucleotide sequence: TGTGCCAGCAGCCAAGGTGTGACAGCGCAGTATTTT.

The V call is TRBV6-5, the J call TRBJ1-5, with 8 bases fitting TRBD1. The CDR3 contains 14 residues. Trimming cost V 9 bases and J 2 bases; bases outside gene matches: 6. CDR1 and CDR2 from the germline V gene are MNHEY and SVGAGI. CDR3 sequence (DNA): TGTGCCAGAAACAGGGGGTCCGGCAATCAGCCCCAGCATTTT. Its translation: CARNRGSGNQPQHF.

This clone was detected once. The gene calls are TRBV20-1 and TRBJ2-7, with D perhaps matching TRBD2 (6 bases). Germline-derived CDR1 and CDR2 are DFQATT and SNEGSKA (reference sequence). V was trimmed by 3 bases and J by 7 bases, leaving 19 bases between them. The CDR3 is 14 residues long. CDR3 sequence: CSASWEAPTGEQYF. Written as DNA, the CDR3 is TGCAGTGCTAGTTGGGAGGCCCCGACGGGGGAGCAGTACTTC.

The genes are TRBV3-1 (or the pseudogene TRBV3-2) and TRBJ2-7; 7 nucleotides line up with TRBD2. Losses at the gene ends were 7 bases for V and 2 bases for J; bases not matched to a gene: 8. The germline gives CDR1 LGHDT, CDR2 YNNKEL (reference sequence). This CDR3 comprises 14 residues. The CDR3, as DNA: TGTGCCAGCACCATAGCGGGTAATACCTACGAGCAGTACTTC. Translated, it gives CASTIAGNTYEQYF.

The chain combines TRBV5-1 with TRBJ1-4; 8 nucleotides agree with TRBD1. CDR1 SGHRS and CDR2 YFSETQ come from the germline V gene. The CDR3 runs 15 residues. Trimming removed 0 bases from V and 5 bases from J; junction bases left unmatched: 3. The DNA for the CDR3 is TGCGCCAGCAGCTTGGGGGCAGGGGGCAATGAAAAACTGTTTTTT. Translated, it gives CASSLGAGGNEKLFF.

In this sample, this clone turned up once. The chain joins TRBV29-1 to TRBJ2-1, with 7 bases matching TRBD1. Germline CDR1 SQVTM, CDR2 ANQGSEA. Trimming removed 5 bases from V and 0 bases from J; junction bases left unmatched: 1. The CDR3 contains 13 residues. The CDR3 loop is CSVRDSSYNEQFF. In DNA form, the CDR3 reads TGCAGCGTTCGGGACAGCTCCTACAATGAGCAGTTCTTC.

This chain links TRBV6-5 with TRBJ2-1; the D gene is possibly TRBD2 (7 bases). Germline V gene sequence: CDR1 MNHEY, CDR2 SVGAGI. The V gene lost 4 bases and the J gene lost 4 bases, with 17 bases spanning the gap. The CDR3 is 16 amino acids. CDR3 in DNA: TGTGCCAGCAGTTGGGGGCTAGCGGTACCTTACAATGAGCAGTTCTTC. Its translation: CASSWGLAVPYNEQFF.

This clone was observed a handful of times. V usage is TRBV6-5 and J usage is TRBJ1-1; D remains unclear. Trimming took 8 bases from V and 7 from J, leaving 11 bases between them. CDR1 MNHEY and CDR2 SVGAGI come from the germline V gene. The CDR3 contains 11 residues. The CDR3 DNA sequence: TGTGCCAGCGTTAGCGTCGTTGAAGCTTTCTTT. Residues: CASVSVVEAFF.

V is TRBV7-9 and J is TRBJ2-1, with D hard to call. Per germline, CDR1 SEHNR and CDR2 FQNEAQ (reference sequence). The ends were cut back, 5 bases at V and 0 bases at J, with 11 bases in the middle. The CDR3 spans 15 residues. The CDR3 here is CASSQSGDSYNEQFF. The CDR3 DNA is TGTGCCAGCAGCCAATCAGGCGACTCCTACAATGAGCAGTTCTTC.

This clone occurred a few times. The chain employs TRBV5-6 and TRBJ1-1; perhaps TRBD1 as D (6 bases). Germline CDR1 reads SGHDT; CDR2 reads YYEEEE. CDR3 length: 16 amino acids. With 4 bases removed from V and 1 base from J, the gap between germline ends came to 17 bases. The CDR3 DNA is TGTGCCAGCAGCGCGAGGACAGTTGGGGGGAACACTGAAGCTTTCTTT. Amino acid sequence: CASSARTVGGNTEAFF.

This chain joins TRBV6-5 and TRBJ2-1; the D gene is possibly TRBD1 (5 bases). The germline V gene encodes CDR1 MNHEY and CDR2 SVGAGI. V was shortened by 6 bases and J by 7 bases, with 16 bases between the two germline ends. The CDR3 is 14 residues long. CDR3 region: CASSLSWGRNEQFF. The CDR3 nucleotides are TGTGCCAGCAGCCTGAGCTGGGGCAGGAATGAGCAGTTCTTC.

DNA for the CDR3: TGTGCCAGTAGTATTAGGGCGACTAGCGGGAGGGCCTTGAATGAGCAGTTCTTC. Protein: CASSIRATSGRALNEQFF. The V gene is TRBV19, the J gene TRBJ2-1; TRBD2 agrees at 14 bases. With V trimmed by 3 bases and J by 7 bases, 11 bases remained unmatched. The CDR3 totals 18 residues. Germline CDR1 reads LNHDA; CDR2 reads SQIVND (reference sequence).

V and J are TRBV19 and TRBJ1-5; a possible D gene is TRBD1 (6 bases). Germline CDR1 reads LNHDA; CDR2 reads SQIVND (reference sequence). V lost 4 bases and J lost 6, with 19 bases in between. This CDR3 is built from 16 residues. CDR3 in DNA: TGTGCCAGTAGTAGCCGAGCGGGAAGAGGGGGTCAGCCCCAGCATTTT. It yields the protein CASSSRAGRGGQPQHF.

The chain uses TRBV28 and TRBJ1-5, with TRBD1 identical over 8 bases. This CDR3 region has 15 residues. V lost 0 bases and J lost 7; bases outside the gene matches: 5. Germline V gene data show CDR1 as MDHEN and CDR2 as SYDVKM. The CDR3 is CASSLWDREGQPQHF. The CDR3 nucleotides are TGTGCCAGCAGTTTATGGGACAGGGAGGGGCAGCCCCAGCATTTT.

The chain carries TRBV11-2 and TRBJ2-3; TRBD1 might be the D (5 bases). CDR1 and CDR2 from the germline V gene are SGHAT and FQNNGV. Trimming removed 5 bases at V and 4 bases at J, with 7 bases between. The CDR3 spans 12 residues. The CDR3 sequence is CASSPGSDTQYF. The CDR3 DNA reads TGTGCCAGCAGCCCAGGGTCAGATACGCAGTATTTT.

This clone was detected a few times. This chain's CDR3 is CASRHQVTYNEQFF. CDR3 coding DNA: TGTGCCAGCAGACATCAAGTAACCTACAATGAGCAGTTCTTC. The rearrangement links TRBV6-5 to TRBJ2-1; D is uncertain. CDR3 length: 14 residues. Per germline, CDR1 MNHEY and CDR2 SVGAGI. Trimming took 6 bases from V and 2 from J, leaving 11 bases between them.

This clone was counted a few times. Other DNA sequences in the sample encode the same CDR3. The chain carries TRBV19 and TRBJ1-3, with 7 bases lining up with TRBD1. CDR3 length: 15 amino acids. V shed 6 bases and J 6 bases; nucleotides not matched to a gene: 11. Germline CDR1 reads LNHDA; CDR2 reads SQIVND (reference sequence). The CDR3 DNA reads TGTGCCAGTAGCGTGCAGGGGGGTCTGGAAAACACCATATATTTT. Translated, it gives CASSVQGGLENTIYF.

The gene calls are TRBV7-7 and TRBJ2-1, with a tentative D call TRBD2 (6 bases). The germline V and J ends were trimmed by 10 bases and 7 bases, with 14 bases remaining between them. This CDR3 comprises 12 residues. The germline V gene encodes CDR1 SSHAT and CDR2 FNYEAQ (reference sequence). For the CDR3, the DNA is TGTGCCACTCGGGGGAAGGGGAATGAGCAGTTCTTC. It yields the protein CATRGKGNEQFF.